This record looks at one TCR beta chain sequence and its context. The data belong to a study of control samples from healthy donors and cancer patients. The CDR3 has 14 residues. Per germline, CDR1 MNHEY and CDR2 SMNVEV (reference sequence). The V gene lost 3 bases and the J gene lost 4 bases, with 13 bases spanning the gap. Some clones are missing from TCRdb's copy, which holds only in-frame ones; the method was immunoSEQ multiplex PCR. This sample has some 79,000 clones, with approximately 93% found just once. This sequence was found in a woman aged 40 to 55 with lung cancer. The sequenced sample consisted of PBMCs. The chain combines TRBV27 with TRBJ2-7; TRBD2 is a possible D gene (5 bases). This chain's CDR3 is CASSFAGEPYEQYF. DNA of the CDR3: TGTGCCAGCAGTTTTGCTGGGGAGCCATACGAGCAGTACTTC.